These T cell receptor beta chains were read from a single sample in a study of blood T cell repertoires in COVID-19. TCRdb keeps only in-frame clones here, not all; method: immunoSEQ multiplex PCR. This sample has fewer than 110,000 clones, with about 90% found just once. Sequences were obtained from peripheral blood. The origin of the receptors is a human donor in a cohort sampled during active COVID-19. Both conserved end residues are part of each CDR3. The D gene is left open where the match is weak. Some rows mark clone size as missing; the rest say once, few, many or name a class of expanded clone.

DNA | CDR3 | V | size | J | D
TGTGCCAGCAGCCAAGAGGCGGGGGGGCACTACGAGCAGTACTTC | CASSQEAGGHYEQYF | TRBV4-2 | . | TRBJ2-7 | TRBD2
TGTGCCCGGGGGAGTCGGACAGGGGGCTTTCGGGGCAATCAGCCCCAGCATTTT | CARGSRTGGFRGNQPQHF | TRBV30 | . | TRBJ1-5 | TRBD1
TGTGCCAGCAGCCTAGATATCGGGGGGATGGACGAGCAGTACTTC | CASSLDIGGMDEQYF | TRBV7-3 | . | TRBJ2-7 | TRBD2
TGTGCCAGCAGTGCCCAGCTAGCCTCCTACAATGAGCAGTTCTTC | CASSAQLASYNEQFF | TRBV2 | . | TRBJ2-1 | .
TGTGCCAGCAGCTTGGGAATGGGGCCGGCTTTCTTT | CASSLGMGPAFF | TRBV5-6 | few | TRBJ1-1 | .
TGTGCCAGTAGTGTCATCTCGGGACAGGGGATCAATGAGCAGTTCTTC | CASSVISGQGINEQFF | TRBV19 | . | TRBJ2-1 | TRBD1
TGTGCCAGCAGCTTGCGGGGGGCCAACGTCCTGACTTTC | CASSLRGANVLTF | TRBV7-3 | . | TRBJ2-6 | .
TGTGCCAGTAGTATGCGACTAGCGGGGGGGATAAGTGGCACAGATACGCAGTATTTT | CASSMRLAGGISGTDTQYF | TRBV19 | . | TRBJ2-3 | TRBD2
TGTGCCAGCAGCTGGACGGAGGACACTGAAGCTTTCTTT | CASSWTEDTEAFF | TRBV28 | . | TRBJ1-1 | .
TGTGCCACCAGTGATTACGGAGAGACCCAGTACTTC | CATSDYGETQYF | TRBV24-1 | . | TRBJ2-5 | .
TGTGCCAGCAGCCAAGATCTGGACACCCTCTATGGCTACACCTTC | CASSQDLDTLYGYTF | TRBV14 | few | TRBJ1-2 | .
TGCGCCAGCAGCGTCGGGACTAGCGTCTCCTACGAGCAGTACTTC | CASSVGTSVSYEQYF | TRBV5-1 | . | TRBJ2-7 | TRBD2
TGTGCCAGTAGTATCTCCGGGCGGGCGTCGGCAGATACGCAGTATTTT | CASSISGRASADTQYF | TRBV19 | . | TRBJ2-3 | .
TGTGCCAGCTCACCCCTAGCGCAAGAGACCCAGTACTTC | CASSPLAQETQYF | TRBV18 | . | TRBJ2-5 | .
TGTGCCAGCAGCTCGGAGGGACAGGGTGCAGATACGCAGTATTTT | CASSSEGQGADTQYF | TRBV11-3 | . | TRBJ2-3 | TRBD1
TGTGCCAGCAGTTGGGGACAGGGAGCACCTGGGCAGTACTTC | CASSWGQGAPGQYF | TRBV6-5 | . | TRBJ2-7 | TRBD1
TGTGCCAGCAGCTTAGTTTCGGGAGTTTGGGCCAATGAGCAGTTCTTC | CASSLVSGVWANEQFF | TRBV7-8 | . | TRBJ2-1 | .
TGTGCCAGTAGTATTCTAAGCGGGGGGGGCATAGATACGCAGTATTTT | CASSILSGGGIDTQYF | TRBV19 | . | TRBJ2-3 | TRBD2
TGTGCCAGCAGTTTACGCGGGGGCTACGAGCAGTACTTC | CASSLRGGYEQYF | TRBV27 | . | TRBJ2-7 | TRBD2
TGTGCCAGCAGTTTTGCTAGGTACGAGCAGTACTTC | CASSFARYEQYF | TRBV28 | . | TRBJ2-7 | .
TGTGCCAGCTCACCATTTACAGGGGGCGGAGGAGTGAGTTGGACTGAAGCTTTCTTT | CASSPFTGGGGVSWTEAFF | TRBV18 | . | TRBJ1-1 | TRBD1
TGTGCCAGCTCAGGGACAGGGGCGAGCTCCTATAATTCACCCCTCCACTTT | CASSGTGASSYNSPLHF | TRBV18 | . | TRBJ1-6 | TRBD1
TGTGCCAGCAGCCCATTAGCGGGGCCGAGCACAGATACGCAGTATTTT | CASSPLAGPSTDTQYF | TRBV3-1/TRBV3-2 | . | TRBJ2-3 | TRBD2
TGTGCCAGCAGTGCAGTCCGGGACAGGGGCGCGAATCAGCCCCAGCATTTT | CASSAVRDRGANQPQHF | TRBV6-1 | medium-sized | TRBJ1-5 | TRBD1
TGTGCCAGCAGCCTGGACTCGAGAAGCTACGAGCAGTACTTC | CASSLDSRSYEQYF | TRBV11-2 | . | TRBJ2-7 | .
TGTGCCAGTAGTCTTCGACAGGGGGTTCGGAACACTGAAGCTTTCTTT | CASSLRQGVRNTEAFF | TRBV19 | . | TRBJ1-1 | TRBD1
TGTGCCAGCAGAAATCTAGCGGGGGGGCCTCATGAGCAGTTCTTC | CASRNLAGGPHEQFF | TRBV5-4 | . | TRBJ2-1 | TRBD2
TGTGCCAGCAGTCGGACAGGGAGTCACTATGGCTACACCTTC | CASSRTGSHYGYTF | TRBV6-5 | . | TRBJ1-2 | TRBD1
TGTGCCACTTCCAAGGGGGACAGGTACAATGAGCAGTTCTTC | CATSKGDRYNEQFF | TRBV10-3 | . | TRBJ2-1 | TRBD1
TGTGCCAGCAGCCAAGAATTCCAGGGGGTGAGAGAAAAACTGTTTTTT | CASSQEFQGVREKLFF | TRBV3-1/TRBV3-2 | . | TRBJ1-4 | TRBD1
TGTGCCAGCAGCGTAGGCGGTAGCGGGGGGGAAGCAGATACGCAGTATTTT | CASSVGGSGGEADTQYF | TRBV9 | . | TRBJ2-3 | TRBD2
TGTGCCAGTAGTCGACAGGCGTATGGCTACACCTTC | CASSRQAYGYTF | TRBV19 | . | TRBJ1-2 | .
TGTGCCACCAGTGAGTTAGCGGGAGGAATCCACAATGAGCAGTTCTTC | CATSELAGGIHNEQFF | TRBV24-1 | . | TRBJ2-1 | TRBD2
TGTGCCAGTAGTACACGGGTCTATGGCTACACCTTC | CASSTRVYGYTF | TRBV19 | . | TRBJ1-2 | .
TGCGCCAGCAGGATACAGGGGGCCTCGGATACGCAGTATTTT | CASRIQGASDTQYF | TRBV5-1 | once | TRBJ2-3 | TRBD1
TGTGCCAGTAGTATAGATCCCGGGGGGAACACTGAAGCTTTCTTT | CASSIDPGGNTEAFF | TRBV19 | . | TRBJ1-1 | .
TGTGCCAGCAGCGGATATGCAGGGGTAGGAACTAATGAAAAACTGTTTTTT | CASSGYAGVGTNEKLFF | TRBV5-6 | . | TRBJ1-4 | .
TGTGCCAGCAGCTTTGACAGTTACATGAACACTGAAGCTTTCTTT | CASSFDSYMNTEAFF | TRBV11-2 | few | TRBJ1-1 | .
TGCGCCAGCAGCTCGGAGGGACAGGGGGCTGCCGGGGAGCTGTTTTTT | CASSSEGQGAAGELFF | TRBV5-1 | . | TRBJ2-2 | TRBD1
TGTGCCAGCAGCTCCCATAGCGGGAGGGCCCCCTACGAGCAGTACTTC | CASSSHSGRAPYEQYF | TRBV11-3 | . | TRBJ2-7 | TRBD2
TGTGCCAGCAGCAAGGAGGACAGGCACAATCAGCCCCAGCATTTT | CASSKEDRHNQPQHF | TRBV21-1 | once | TRBJ1-5 | .
TGTGCCAGCAGTTCATTGCAACTAGCGGGAGGACCTGAGCAGTTCTTC | CASSSLQLAGGPEQFF | TRBV28 | . | TRBJ2-1 | TRBD2
TGTGCCAGCAGCCCCCCGGCGCTAGCGGGAGGGTATCAAGGATCGACCACAGATACGCAGTATTTT | CASSPPALAGGYQGSTTDTQYF | TRBV7-3 | . | TRBJ2-3 | TRBD2
TGCAGTGCTAGTACCCAAACTCCTAGCGGAGACAATGAGCAGTTCTTC | CSASTQTPSGDNEQFF | TRBV20-1 | . | TRBJ2-1 | TRBD2
TGTGCCAGCAGCATGACGGAATTAGAGCGTCAGCCCCAGCATTTT | CASSMTELERQPQHF | TRBV7-8 | . | TRBJ1-5 | .
TGTGCCAGCAGCCCCTACAGGGGGCAAGAAGATACGCAGTATTTT | CASSPYRGQEDTQYF | TRBV3-1/TRBV3-2 | . | TRBJ2-3 | TRBD1
TGTGCCAGCAGTCCTCGACTACTTTCGGGGGAGCAGTACTTC | CASSPRLLSGEQYF | TRBV27 | once | TRBJ2-7 | .
TGCGCCAGCAGCCAAGGGACACAGGGGGGACCTTCTGAAAAACTGTTTTTT | CASSQGTQGGPSEKLFF | TRBV4-1 | . | TRBJ1-4 | TRBD1
TGTGCCAGCAGAACGACAGGGAACCACGAGCAGTACTTC | CASRTTGNHEQYF | TRBV6-6 | . | TRBJ2-7 | TRBD1
TGTGCCAGCAGCTTAAAGTCTAGCGGATCCTACGAGCAGTACTTC | CASSLKSSGSYEQYF | TRBV7-8 | . | TRBJ2-7 | TRBD2
TGTGCCAGCAGCGTTTCGGGGGGGCTGACCGGGGAGCTGTTTTTT | CASSVSGGLTGELFF | TRBV9 | . | TRBJ2-2 | TRBD2
TGTGCCACCGGAAACAGGGATAACACCGGGGAGCTGTTTTTT | CATGNRDNTGELFF | TRBV24-1 | . | TRBJ2-2 | .
TGTGCCAGCAGTTCGGGACAGGGGGCGCGTATCAGGGAGACCCAGTACTTC | CASSSGQGARIRETQYF | TRBV28 | . | TRBJ2-5 | TRBD1
TGTGCCAGCAGCTGGGACAGGGGCTACGAGCAGTACTTC | CASSWDRGYEQYF | TRBV5-6 | few | TRBJ2-7 | TRBD1
TGCGCCAGCACCCTACGGGGGACCGGGGAGCTGTTTTTT | CASTLRGTGELFF | TRBV5-1 | . | TRBJ2-2 | .
TGTGCCAGCAGTCCGAGCGGGGCGTACGAGACCCAGTACTTC | CASSPSGAYETQYF | TRBV7-2 | . | TRBJ2-5 | TRBD2